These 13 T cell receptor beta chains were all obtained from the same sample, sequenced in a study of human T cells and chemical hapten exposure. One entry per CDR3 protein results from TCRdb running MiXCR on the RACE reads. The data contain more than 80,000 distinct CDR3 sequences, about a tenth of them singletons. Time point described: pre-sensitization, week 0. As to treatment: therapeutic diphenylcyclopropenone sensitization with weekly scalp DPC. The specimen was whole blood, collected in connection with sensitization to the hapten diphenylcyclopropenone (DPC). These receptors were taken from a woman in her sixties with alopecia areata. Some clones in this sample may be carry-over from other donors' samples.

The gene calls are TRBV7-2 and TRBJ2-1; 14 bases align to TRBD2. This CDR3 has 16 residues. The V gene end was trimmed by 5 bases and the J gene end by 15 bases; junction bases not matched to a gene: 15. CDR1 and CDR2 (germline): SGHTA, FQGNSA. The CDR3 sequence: CASSPRLAGGPYDLFF. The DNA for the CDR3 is TGTGCCAGCAGCCCCAGACTAGCGGGGGGGCCCTATGATCTGTTCTTC.

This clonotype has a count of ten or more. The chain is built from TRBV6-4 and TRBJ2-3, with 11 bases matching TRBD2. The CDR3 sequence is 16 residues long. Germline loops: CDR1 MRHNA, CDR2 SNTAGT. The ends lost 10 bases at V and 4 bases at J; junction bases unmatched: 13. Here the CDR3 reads CATADLAGGMADTQYF. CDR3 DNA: TGTGCCACCGCAGACCTAGCGGGGGGCATGGCAGATACGCAGTATTTT.

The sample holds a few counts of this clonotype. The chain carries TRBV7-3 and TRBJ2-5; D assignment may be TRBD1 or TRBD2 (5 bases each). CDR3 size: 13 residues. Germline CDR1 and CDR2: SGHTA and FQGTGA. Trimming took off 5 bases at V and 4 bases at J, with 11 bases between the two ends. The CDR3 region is CASSAGTTETQYF. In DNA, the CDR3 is TGTGCCAGCAGCGCCGGGACCACAGAGACCCAGTACTTC.

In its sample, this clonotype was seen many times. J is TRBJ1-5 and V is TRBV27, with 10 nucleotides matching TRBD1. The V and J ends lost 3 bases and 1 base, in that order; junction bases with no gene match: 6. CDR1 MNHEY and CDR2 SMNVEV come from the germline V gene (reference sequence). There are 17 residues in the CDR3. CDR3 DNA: TGTGCCAGCAGTTTCGCCGGGACAGGGGCAAGCAATCAGCCCCAGCATTTT. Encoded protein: CASSFAGTGASNQPQHF.

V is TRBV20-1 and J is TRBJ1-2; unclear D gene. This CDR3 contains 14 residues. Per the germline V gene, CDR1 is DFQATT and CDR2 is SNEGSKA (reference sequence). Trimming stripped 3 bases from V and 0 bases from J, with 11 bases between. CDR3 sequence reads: CSARPPPANYGYTF. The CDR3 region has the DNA TGCAGTGCTAGGCCCCCCCCAGCTAACTATGGCTACACCTTC.

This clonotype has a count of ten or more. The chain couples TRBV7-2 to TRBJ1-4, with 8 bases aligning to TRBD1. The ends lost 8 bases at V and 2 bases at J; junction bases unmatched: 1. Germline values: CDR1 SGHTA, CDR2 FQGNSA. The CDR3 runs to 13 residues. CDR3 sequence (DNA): TGTGCCAGCCGGGACAGGACTAATGAAAAACTGTTTTTT. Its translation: CASRDRTNEKLFF.

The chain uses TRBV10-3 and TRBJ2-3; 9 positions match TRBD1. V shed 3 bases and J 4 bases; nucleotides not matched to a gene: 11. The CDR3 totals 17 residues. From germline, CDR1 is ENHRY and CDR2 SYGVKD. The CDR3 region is CAISEIPGTGQADTQYF. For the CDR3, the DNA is TGTGCCATCAGTGAAATCCCCGGGACAGGGCAGGCAGATACGCAGTATTTT.

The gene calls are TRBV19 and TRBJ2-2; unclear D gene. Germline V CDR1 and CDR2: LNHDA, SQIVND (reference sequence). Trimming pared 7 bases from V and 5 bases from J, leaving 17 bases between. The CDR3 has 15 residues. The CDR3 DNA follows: TGTGCCAGTACCCCCACATCACTCAGGACCGGGGAGCTGTTTTTT. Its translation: CASTPTSLRTGELFF.

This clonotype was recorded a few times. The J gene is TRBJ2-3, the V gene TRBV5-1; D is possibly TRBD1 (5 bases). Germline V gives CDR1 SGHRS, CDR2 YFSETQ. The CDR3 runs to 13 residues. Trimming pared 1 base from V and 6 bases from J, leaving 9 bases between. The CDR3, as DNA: TGCGCCAGCAGCTTGTCAGGGTATGATACGCAGTATTTT. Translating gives CASSLSGYDTQYF. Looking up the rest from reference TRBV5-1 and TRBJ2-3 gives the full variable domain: KAGVTQTPRYLIKTRGQQVTLSCSPISGHRSVSWYQQTPGQGLQFLFEYFSETQRNKGNFPGRFSGRQFSNSRSEMNVSTLELGDSALYLCASSLSGYDTQYFGPGTRLTVL.

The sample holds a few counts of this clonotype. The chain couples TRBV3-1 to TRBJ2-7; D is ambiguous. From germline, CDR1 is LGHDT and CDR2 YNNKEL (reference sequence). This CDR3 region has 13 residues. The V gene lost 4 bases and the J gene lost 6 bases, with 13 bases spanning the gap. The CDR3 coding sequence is TGTGCCAGCAGCCCGGACGGCTGGGTCGAGCAGTACTTC. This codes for CASSPDGWVEQYF.

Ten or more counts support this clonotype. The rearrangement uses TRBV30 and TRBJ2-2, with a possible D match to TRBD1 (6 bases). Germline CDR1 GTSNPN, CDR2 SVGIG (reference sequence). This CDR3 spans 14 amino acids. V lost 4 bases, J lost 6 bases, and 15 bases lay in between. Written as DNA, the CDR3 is TGTGCCTGGAACCTCGACAGGTGGGCCGGGGAGCTGTTTTTT. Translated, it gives CAWNLDRWAGELFF.

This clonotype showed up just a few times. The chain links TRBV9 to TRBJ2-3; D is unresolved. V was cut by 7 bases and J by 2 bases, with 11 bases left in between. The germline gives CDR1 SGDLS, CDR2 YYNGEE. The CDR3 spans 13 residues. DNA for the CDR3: TGTGCCAGCGGGCCTCGGATCACAGATACGCAGTATTTT. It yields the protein CASGPRITDTQYF.

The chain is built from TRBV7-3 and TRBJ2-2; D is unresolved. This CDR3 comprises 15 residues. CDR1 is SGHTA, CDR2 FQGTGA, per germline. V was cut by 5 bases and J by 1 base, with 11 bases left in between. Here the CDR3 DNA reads TGTGCCAGCAGCCCCGCCCGGCGGAACACCGGGGAGCTGTTTTTT. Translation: CASSPARRNTGELFF.